This record covers a single T cell receptor (beta chain). Original data processing: From reference gene primer amplification, estimates of nucleated cell counts were derived. The assay was immunoSEQ multiplex PCR, and TCRdb's table has in-frame clones only and misses some. V and J calls and clone size are given by that table; D and trimming were obtained from the DNA. This sample yields about 70,000 clones, of which 65% to 90% are seen a single time; about 1.5% belongs to the top ten. This entry is derived from a study of blood T cell repertoires in COVID-19. Overall study context: Sites in the United States, Italy and Spain provided acute and convalescent COVID-19 samples. PBMCs, B-cell-depleted T cells, or T cells were the source of the cDNA or gDNA that made up the material.

Material for sequencing was peripheral blood. This clonotype was sampled from a woman between 55 and 75 years old with acute or convalescent COVID-19.

Here the CDR3 reads CASSQDLGVSSYNEQFF. The CDR3 bases are TGTGCCAGCAGCCAAGATTTAGGAGTGAGCTCCTACAATGAGCAGTTCTTC. This rearrangement joins TRBV3-1 (or the pseudogene TRBV3-2) to TRBJ2-1, with D uncertain. Germline-derived CDR1 and CDR2 are LGHDT and YNNKEL (reference sequence). The CDR3 is 17 residues long. V gave up 0 bases and J gave up 0 bases, with 12 bases separating them.